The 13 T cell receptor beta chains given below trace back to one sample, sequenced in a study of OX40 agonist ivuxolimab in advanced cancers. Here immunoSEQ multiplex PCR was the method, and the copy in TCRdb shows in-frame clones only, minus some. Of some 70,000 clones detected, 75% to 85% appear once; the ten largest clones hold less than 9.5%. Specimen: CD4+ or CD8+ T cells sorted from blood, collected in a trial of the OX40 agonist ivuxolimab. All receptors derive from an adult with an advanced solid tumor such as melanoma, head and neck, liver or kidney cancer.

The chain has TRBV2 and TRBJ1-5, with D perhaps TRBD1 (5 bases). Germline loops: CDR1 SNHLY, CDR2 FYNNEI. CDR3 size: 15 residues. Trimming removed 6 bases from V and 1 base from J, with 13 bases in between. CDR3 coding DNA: TGTGCCAGCAGCCAAGGGGCGGGAAGCAATCAGCCCCAGCATTTT. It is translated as CASSQGAGSNQPQHF.

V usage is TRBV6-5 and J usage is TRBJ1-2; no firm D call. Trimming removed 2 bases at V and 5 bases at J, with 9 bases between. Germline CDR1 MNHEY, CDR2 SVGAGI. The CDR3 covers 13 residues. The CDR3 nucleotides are TGTGCCAGCAGTTACACGGGTAGATATGGCTACACCTTC. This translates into CASSYTGRYGYTF.

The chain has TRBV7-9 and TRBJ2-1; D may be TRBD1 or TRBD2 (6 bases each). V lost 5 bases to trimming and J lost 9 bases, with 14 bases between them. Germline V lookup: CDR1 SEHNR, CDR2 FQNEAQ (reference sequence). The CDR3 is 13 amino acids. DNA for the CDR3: TGTGCCAGCAGCCGGGGGCTCGGGGGTGAGCAGTTCTTC. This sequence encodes CASSRGLGGEQFF.

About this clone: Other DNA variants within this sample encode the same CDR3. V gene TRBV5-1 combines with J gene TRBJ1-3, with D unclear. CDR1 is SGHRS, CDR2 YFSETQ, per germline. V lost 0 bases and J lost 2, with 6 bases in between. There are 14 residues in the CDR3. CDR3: CASSLGGAGNTIYF. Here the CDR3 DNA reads TGCGCCAGCAGCTTGGGTGGGGCTGGAAACACCATATATTTT.

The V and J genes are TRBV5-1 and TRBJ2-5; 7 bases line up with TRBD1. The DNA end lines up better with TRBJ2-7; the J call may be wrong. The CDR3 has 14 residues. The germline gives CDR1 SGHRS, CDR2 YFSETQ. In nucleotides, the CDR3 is TGCGCCAGCAGCTTGGGACAGGGTAGTCGCGAGCAGTACTTC. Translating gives CASSLGQGSREQYF.

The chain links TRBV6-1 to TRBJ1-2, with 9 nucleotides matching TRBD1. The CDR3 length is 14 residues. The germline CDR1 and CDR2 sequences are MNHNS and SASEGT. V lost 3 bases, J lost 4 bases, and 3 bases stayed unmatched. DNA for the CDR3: TGTGCCAGCAGTGATCTGGGACAGGGCTATGGCTACACCTTC. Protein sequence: CASSDLGQGYGYTF.

The chain's CDR3 is CASRRGLGQPQHF. DNA for the CDR3: TGTGCCAGCAGACGGGGTTTGGGTCAGCCCCAGCATTTT. The chain carries TRBV2 and TRBJ1-5; D ambiguous. The V end lost 6 bases, the J end lost 6 bases, and 12 bases lay between the germline ends. The V gene's germline CDR1 is SNHLY and CDR2 FYNNEI. There are 13 residues in the CDR3. Full variable domain (rest looked up from reference TRBV2 and TRBJ1-5): EPEVTQTPSHQVTQMGQEVILRCVPISNHLYFYWYRQILGQKVEFLVSFYNNEISEKSEIFDDQFSVERPDGSNFTLKIRSTKLEDSAMYFCASRRGLGQPQHFGDGTRLSIL.

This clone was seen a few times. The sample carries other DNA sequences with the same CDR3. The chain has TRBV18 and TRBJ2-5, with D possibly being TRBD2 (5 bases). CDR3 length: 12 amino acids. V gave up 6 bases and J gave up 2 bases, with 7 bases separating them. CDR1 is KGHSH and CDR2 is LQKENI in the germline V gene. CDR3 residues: CASSSVQETQYF. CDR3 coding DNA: TGTGCCAGCTCTAGCGTACAAGAGACCCAGTACTTC.

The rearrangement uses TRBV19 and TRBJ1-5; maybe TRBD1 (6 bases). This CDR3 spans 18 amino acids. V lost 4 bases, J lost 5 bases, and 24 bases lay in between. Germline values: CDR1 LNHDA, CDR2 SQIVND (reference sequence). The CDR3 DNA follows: TGTGCCAGTAGTAGGAAGACAGGTCTGAGCCTTAAGGATCAGCCCCAGCATTTT. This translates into CASSRKTGLSLKDQPQHF.

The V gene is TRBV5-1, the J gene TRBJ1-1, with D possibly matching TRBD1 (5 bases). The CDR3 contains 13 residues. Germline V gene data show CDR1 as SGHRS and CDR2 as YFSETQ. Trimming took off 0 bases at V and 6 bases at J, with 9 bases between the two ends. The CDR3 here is CASSLASGAEAFF. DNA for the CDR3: TGCGCCAGCAGCTTGGCCTCGGGGGCTGAAGCTTTCTTT.

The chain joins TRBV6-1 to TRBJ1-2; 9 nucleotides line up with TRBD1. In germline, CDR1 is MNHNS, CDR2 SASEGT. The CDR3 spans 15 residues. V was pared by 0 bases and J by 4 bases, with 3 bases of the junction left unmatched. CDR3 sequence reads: CASSEAVTGGYGYTF. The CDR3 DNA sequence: TGTGCCAGCAGTGAAGCGGTGACAGGGGGCTATGGCTACACCTTC.

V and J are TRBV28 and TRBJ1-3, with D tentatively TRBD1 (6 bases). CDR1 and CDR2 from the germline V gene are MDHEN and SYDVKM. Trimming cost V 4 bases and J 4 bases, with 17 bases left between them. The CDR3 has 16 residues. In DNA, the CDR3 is TGTGCCAGCAGTTCCTCCGGGACACCTTCGGGAAACACCATATATTTT. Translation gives CASSSSGTPSGNTIYF.

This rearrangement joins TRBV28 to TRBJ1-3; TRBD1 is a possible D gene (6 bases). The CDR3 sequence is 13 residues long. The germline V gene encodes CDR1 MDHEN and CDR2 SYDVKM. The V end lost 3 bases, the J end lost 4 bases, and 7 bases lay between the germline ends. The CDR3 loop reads CASSFQGGNTIYF. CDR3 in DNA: TGTGCCAGCAGTTTTCAGGGGGGAAACACCATATATTTT.